This T cell receptor (beta chain) appears in the sequencing data of a study of vaccination and CD4 T cells after COVID-19. On the study more broadly: SARS-CoV-2 PCR on nasal swabs had been positive for the convalescent patients; some ten were mild and one was severe. Control wells got either CEFX epitopes, HIV-1 Nef peptides, or no peptide at all. Post-vaccine sampling followed dose two by a median roughly 76 days (range 14 to 241).

With the Oncomine TCR Beta short-read assay, DNA from cultured CD4+ T cells was sequenced. One entry per CDR3 protein, called by TCRdb with MiXCR from the PCR reads. This sample has 7,500 to 9,000 distinct CDR3 sequences; 20% to 25% occur once, and the top ten carry roughly 21%. Treatment meaning: approximately nine-day PBMC culture with coronavirus spike peptide pools or control peptides (ViraFEST assay). The V gene's germline CDR1 is SGHTA and CDR2 FQGNSA. CDR3 length: 15 amino acids. J gave up 9 bases and V 5 bases, and 7 bases lay outside the gene matches. To note about this clonotype: Its specificity is unknown.

General study findings and limits: The median count of SARS-CoV-2-reactive clonotypes rose from 21 to 38, not significantly.

The origin of this receptor is a human donor who had recovered from COVID-19. The V and J genes are TRBV7-2 and TRBJ2-1; 13 positions match TRBD2. The material was CD4+ T cells from blood, cultured in vitro, obtained after SARS-CoV-2 vaccination. CDR3 coding DNA: TGTGCCAGCAGCGAATGGACTAGCGGGAGAGGTGAGCAGTTCTTC. It is translated as CASSEWTSGRGEQFF.